This T cell receptor (beta chain) comes out of a study of blood T cell repertoires in COVID-19. This clone was seen once. Adults between about 18 and 95 years of age took part from 24 US areas. As handled by the study authors: Using reference gene primer amplification, nucleated cell counts were estimated. Generated by immunoSEQ multiplex PCR, the TCRdb table keeps only in-frame clones and is missing some. D and trimming were read from the DNA, whereas the V and J calls and clone size are those reported in that table. The repertoire holds 88,000 or so clones, more than 85% seen once, with approximately 1% in the top ten. Trimming removed 6 bases at V and 4 bases at J, with 15 bases between. Per germline, CDR1 SEHNR and CDR2 FQNEAQ (reference sequence). The CDR3 spans 14 residues.

The sequence derives from a woman aged 45 to 65 with acute COVID-19. V gene TRBV7-9 combines with J gene TRBJ1-1; D might be TRBD1 (5 bases). Source material: PBMCs or T cells enriched from blood (not recorded which). CDR3 in DNA: TGTGCCAGCAGTCGACAGCTTCGGAGCACTGAAGCTTTCTTT. Translated: CASSRQLRSTEAFF.